This entry describes one T cell receptor (beta chain). Authors' methods: Amplification with reference gene primers provided the estimates of nucleated cell counts. Sequenced by immunoSEQ multiplex PCR; TCRdb stores in-frame clones only, minus some. From that table come the V and J calls and clone size; the DNA was used to work out D and trimming. Of 70,000 to 80,000 clones in the sample, roughly 86% are singletons; the top ten hold around 13%. J lost 2 bases, V lost 2 bases, and 5 bases had no gene match. CDR1 SGHRS and CDR2 YFSETQ come from the germline V gene. CDR3 length: 15 amino acids. These data are taken from a study of blood T cell repertoires in COVID-19. Study as a whole: Samples taken during acute and convalescent COVID-19 were collected in the United States, Italy and Spain. PBMCs, B-cell-depleted T cells, or T cells provided the cDNA or gDNA that made up the material.

The sequencing input was peripheral blood. The TCR originated in a woman aged 55-70 years with acute or convalescent COVID-19. V and J are TRBV5-1 and TRBJ2-3, with TRBD2 matching 7 bases. The CDR3 is CASSFRGDSTDTQYF. CDR3 bases: TGCGCCAGCAGCTTCCGGGGGGACTCCACAGATACGCAGTATTTT.